Each of the 3 T cell receptor beta chains below was sequenced from the same sample in a study of graft-versus-host responses after intestinal transplantation. Libraries were prepared by immunoSEQ multiplex PCR; TCRdb keeps only in-frame clonotypes and omits some of them. Among about 98,000 clones, about 84% were seen once, and the ten largest hold about 1.5%. The material was PBMCs, obtained 255 days after intestinal transplant. These receptors originate from a human patient who received an intestinal transplant, so some T cells may come from the graft donor.

In this sample, this clone turned up once. The chain uses TRBV18 and TRBJ2-7; 9 bases agree with TRBD1. CDR3 length: 14 amino acids. V lost 3 bases, J lost 2 bases, and 2 bases stayed unmatched. Per the germline V gene, CDR1 is KGHSH and CDR2 is LQKENI. CDR3 residues: CASSPGQGPYEQYV. The CDR3 DNA follows: TGTGCCAGCTCACCGGGACAGGGCCCCTACGAGCAGTACGTC.

This sequence joins TRBV7-8 and TRBJ2-5, with a weak D call TRBD1 (5 bases). This CDR3 region has 15 residues. The V end lost 4 bases, the J end lost 4 bases, and 16 bases lay between the germline ends. The V gene's germline CDR1 is SGHVS and CDR2 FQNEAQ. This CDR3 reads CASSSIASQGETQYF. The CDR3, as DNA: TGTGCCAGCAGCTCAATCGCGAGCCAGGGAGAGACCCAGTACTTC.

This clone was observed a few times. This chain uses TRBV28 with TRBJ2-7; D is uncertain. In germline, CDR1 is MDHEN, CDR2 SYDVKM. CDR3 length: 15 residues. V dropped 1 base and J dropped 0 bases, with 10 bases sitting between them. CDR3 residues: CASSLSGPYSYEQYF. CDR3 coding DNA: TGTGCCAGCAGTTTATCGGGCCCTTACTCCTACGAGCAGTACTTC.